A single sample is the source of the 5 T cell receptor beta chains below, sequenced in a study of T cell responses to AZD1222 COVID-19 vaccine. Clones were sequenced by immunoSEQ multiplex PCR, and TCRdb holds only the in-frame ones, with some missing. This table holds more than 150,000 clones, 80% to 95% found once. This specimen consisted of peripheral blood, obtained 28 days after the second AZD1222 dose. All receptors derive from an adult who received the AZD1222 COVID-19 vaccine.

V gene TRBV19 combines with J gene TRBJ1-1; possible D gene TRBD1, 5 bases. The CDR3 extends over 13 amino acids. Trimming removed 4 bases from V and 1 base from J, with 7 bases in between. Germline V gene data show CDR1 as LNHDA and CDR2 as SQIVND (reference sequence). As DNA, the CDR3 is TGTGCCAGTAGTACCGACAGGAACACTGAAGCTTTCTTT. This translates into CASSTDRNTEAFF.

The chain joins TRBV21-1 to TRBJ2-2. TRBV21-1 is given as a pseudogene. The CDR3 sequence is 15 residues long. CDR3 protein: CASSNADLGSGELFF. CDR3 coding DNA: TGTGCCAGCAGCAACGCGGACCTTGGGTCCGGGGAGCTGTTTTTT.

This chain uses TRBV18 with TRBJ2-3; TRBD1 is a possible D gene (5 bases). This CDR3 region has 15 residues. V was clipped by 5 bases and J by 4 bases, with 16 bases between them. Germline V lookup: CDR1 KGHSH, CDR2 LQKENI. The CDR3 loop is CASSAIGVQADTQYF. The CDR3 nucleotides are TGTGCCAGCTCAGCCATAGGGGTTCAGGCAGATACGCAGTATTTT. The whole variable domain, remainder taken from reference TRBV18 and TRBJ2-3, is NAGVMQNPRHLVRRRGQEARLRCSPMKGHSHVYWYRQLPEEGLKFMVYLQKENIIDESGMPKERFSAEFPKEGPSILRIQQVVRGDSAAYFCASSAIGVQADTQYFGPGTRLTVL.

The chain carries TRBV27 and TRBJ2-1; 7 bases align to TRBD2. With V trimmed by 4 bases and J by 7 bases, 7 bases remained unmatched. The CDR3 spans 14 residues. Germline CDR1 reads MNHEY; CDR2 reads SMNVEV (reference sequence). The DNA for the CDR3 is TGTGCCAGCAGTTCCAGCGGGGCATATAATGAGCAGTTCTTC. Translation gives CASSSSGAYNEQFF.

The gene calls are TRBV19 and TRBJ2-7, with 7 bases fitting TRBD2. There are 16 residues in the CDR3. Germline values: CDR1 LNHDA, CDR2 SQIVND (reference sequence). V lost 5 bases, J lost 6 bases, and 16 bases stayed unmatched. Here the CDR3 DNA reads TGTGCCAGTAGTCCCCGGGGAGCGGGGACCCTAGGCGAGCAGTACTTC. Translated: CASSPRGAGTLGEQYF.